The entry that follows covers one T cell receptor (beta chain) sequence. These data are taken from a study of cytomegalovirus exposure and HLA in healthy donors. The CDR3 is 13 amino acids. V shed 8 bases and J shed 0 bases, with 11 bases lying between them. Germline values: CDR1 MDHEN, CDR2 SYDVKM. With 60 Vbeta and 13 Jbeta primers, the PCR was carried out. As originally analysed: The authors later counted roughly 77 million unique TCR beta chains, roughly 10 million of them shared. The method was immunoSEQ multiplex PCR; TCRdb's version includes in-frame clones alone and lacks a portion of them. The V and J calls and the clone size are those of that table, but D and trimming were determined from the DNA. The table shows fewer than 200,000 clones, with 75% to 85% occurring only once.

The V call is TRBV28, the J call TRBJ2-7; perhaps TRBD1 as D (5 bases). This receptor was taken from a woman aged 30 to 39 in good health and CMV-seropositive. Sequencing used PBMCs. The CDR3, as DNA: TGTGCCAGCCAGAAGGGGATCTCCTACGAGCAGTACTTC. Translated: CASQKGISYEQYF.